These 28 T cell receptor beta chains were all obtained from the same sample, sequenced in a study of Ad26.COV2.S vaccination and SARS-CoV-2 variants. The repertoire was sequenced with immunoSEQ multiplex PCR; TCRdb's copy has only in-frame clones and lacks some. The data show around 400,000 clones, about nine tenths seen once. The treatment denotes: roughly 19 received Ad26.COV2.S at low or high dose, single or two shots; 5 received placebo; per-sample allocation not given. The samples date from day 63 after the first vaccine or placebo injection. Material: peripheral blood, obtained in a trial of Ad26.COV2.S vaccine versus placebo. Source of these receptors: a person between 18 and 65 years old who received the Ad26.COV2.S COVID-19 vaccine or a placebo.

V and J are TRBV19 and TRBJ1-5; tentative D call: TRBD1 (5 bases). V lost 6 bases and J 0 bases, leaving 12 bases between the germline ends. The germline gives CDR1 LNHDA, CDR2 SQIVND (reference sequence). The CDR3 is 15 amino acids. The CDR3 protein is CASRTADYSNQPQHF. The CDR3 DNA sequence: TGTGCCAGTAGGACAGCTGATTATAGCAATCAGCCCCAGCATTTT.

The chain links TRBV28 to TRBJ2-1, with 8 bases aligning to TRBD1. V was pared by 7 bases and J by 15 bases, with 14 bases of the junction left unmatched. This CDR3 has 13 residues. Looked up from germline, CDR1 is MDHEN and CDR2 is SYDVKM. The CDR3 here is CASTQRRAGGGFF. For the CDR3, the DNA is TGTGCCAGCACCCAAAGGCGGGCAGGGGGCGGGTTCTTC.

The rearrangement joins TRBV18 to TRBJ2-7; TRBD1 or TRBD2 may be the D gene (5 bases each). Trimming removed 3 bases at V and 1 base at J, with 10 bases between. Germline lookup yields CDR1 KGHSH and CDR2 LQKENI. The CDR3 runs 14 residues. The CDR3 loop reads CASSPGDRSYEQYF. The CDR3 nucleotides are TGTGCCAGCTCACCGGGAGACAGATCCTACGAGCAGTACTTC. The whole variable domain, remainder taken from reference TRBV18 and TRBJ2-7, is NAGVMQNPRHLVRRRGQEARLRCSPMKGHSHVYWYRQLPEEGLKFMVYLQKENIIDESGMPKERFSAEFPKEGPSILRIQQVVRGDSAAYFCASSPGDRSYEQYFGPGTRLTVT.

The J gene is TRBJ2-1, the V gene TRBV5-1; tentatively, D is TRBD1 (5 bases). In germline, CDR1 is SGHRS, CDR2 YFSETQ. V was trimmed by 3 bases and J by 10 bases, leaving 8 bases between them. This CDR3 spans 11 amino acids. The CDR3, as DNA: TGCGCCAGCAGCTCTCAGGGAGAGCAGTTCTTC. Translating it yields CASSSQGEQFF.

The chain employs TRBV28 and TRBJ2-5, with 11 bases identical to TRBD2. Germline V gene lookup returns CDR1 MDHEN and CDR2 SYDVKM. J gave up 0 bases and V 5 bases, and 2 bases lay outside the gene matches. The CDR3 sequence is 15 residues long. CDR3 sequence (DNA): TGTGCCAGCAGTCGGACTAGCGGGTACCAAGAGACCCAGTACTTC. Translated: CASSRTSGYQETQYF.

The V and J genes are TRBV11-3 and TRBJ1-6, with TRBD1 as a possible D gene (5 bases). The germline V and J ends were trimmed by 8 bases and 8 bases, with 7 bases remaining between them. The CDR3 runs to 11 residues. Germline CDR1 SGHNT, CDR2 YENEEA. The CDR3 protein is CASQGDSPLHF. Written as DNA, the CDR3 is TGTGCCAGCCAGGGAGATTCACCCCTCCACTTT.

V gene TRBV6-1 combines with J gene TRBJ2-7; D not resolved. Germline V gene lookup returns CDR1 MNHNS and CDR2 SASEGT. CDR3 length: 15 residues. V was shortened by 2 bases and J by 2 bases, with 13 bases between the two germline ends. CDR3 sequence (DNA): TGTGCCAGCAGTGAACCGGTCCACGGACCCTACGAGCAGTACTTC. Translated, it gives CASSEPVHGPYEQYF.

This clone was seen once. J is TRBJ2-7 and V is TRBV28; a possible D gene is TRBD1 (5 bases). CDR1 and CDR2 from the germline V gene are MDHEN and SYDVKM. V gave up 10 bases and J gave up 5 bases, with 15 bases separating them. This CDR3 spans 12 amino acids. The CDR3 here is CATQGLVNEQYF. In DNA form, the CDR3 reads TGTGCCACTCAGGGTTTGGTTAACGAGCAGTACTTC.

The gene calls are TRBV27 and TRBJ2-1; D possibly corresponds to TRBD2 (7 bases). The CDR3 is 16 amino acids. Trimming took 5 bases from V and 0 from J, leaving 14 bases between them. Germline V gene lookup returns CDR1 MNHEY and CDR2 SMNVEV (reference sequence). The CDR3 here is CASSPRGGGSYNEQFF. CDR3 coding DNA: TGTGCCAGCAGTCCTCGAGGGGGGGGCTCCTACAATGAGCAGTTCTTC.

The chain employs TRBV5-1 and TRBJ2-5, with D tentatively TRBD1 (6 bases). Germline-derived CDR1 and CDR2 are SGHRS and YFSETQ. Trimming took 4 bases from V and 2 from J, leaving 12 bases between them. There are 14 residues in the CDR3. The CDR3, as DNA: TGCGCCAGCAGCCGGGACACACCGCAAGAGACCCAGTACTTC. Translation gives CASSRDTPQETQYF.

The chain couples TRBV27 to TRBJ1-6; D remains unclear. Germline V gene lookup returns CDR1 MNHEY and CDR2 SMNVEV (reference sequence). This CDR3 is 13 amino acids long. V lost 3 bases and J lost 6, with 6 bases in between. The CDR3 region has the DNA TGTGCCAGCAGTTTCGGCACTAATTCACCCCTCCACTTT. It encodes CASSFGTNSPLHF.

This chain links TRBV3-1 (or the pseudogene TRBV3-2) with TRBJ2-7; 7 bases are a match to TRBD1. V gave up 3 bases and J gave up 3 bases; unmatched junction bases: 2. The germline V gene has CDR1 LGHDT and CDR2 YNNKEL (reference sequence). This CDR3 has 13 amino acids. CDR3 DNA sequence: TGTGCCAGCAGCCAGGGACAGATCTACGAGCAGTACTTC. The encoded protein is CASSQGQIYEQYF.

The J gene is TRBJ2-2, the V gene TRBV18; D is unclear. The CDR3 runs 18 residues. Trimming stripped 0 bases from V and 0 bases from J, with 14 bases between. In germline, CDR1 is KGHSH, CDR2 LQKENI. The CDR3 nucleotides are TGTGCCAGCTCACCACCTCTCACCGTGGGTCCGAACACCGGGGAGCTGTTTTTT. Its translation is CASSPPLTVGPNTGELFF.

This sequence joins TRBV5-1 and TRBJ2-7, with 8 bases aligning to TRBD1. The CDR3 runs to 15 residues. V was pared by 0 bases and J by 7 bases, with 9 bases of the junction left unmatched. The germline gives CDR1 SGHRS, CDR2 YFSETQ. CDR3 DNA sequence: TGCGCCAGCAGCTTGGGGCAGGGGGCCCTCGGGGAGCAGTACTTC. The encoded protein is CASSLGQGALGEQYF.

This chain connects TRBV2 to TRBJ1-3; D may be TRBD1 (6 bases). This CDR3 is built from 16 residues. Germline CDR1 SNHLY, CDR2 FYNNEI. V lost 3 bases and J lost 3, with 15 bases in between. This CDR3 reads CASSDQLGALGNTIYF. CDR3 in DNA: TGTGCCAGCAGTGATCAGCTGGGGGCGCTTGGAAACACCATATATTTT.

The rearrangement joins TRBV7-3 to TRBJ2-2, with TRBD1 as a possible D gene (5 bases). This CDR3 has 15 residues. The V gene's germline CDR1 is SGHTA and CDR2 FQGTGA. With 5 bases removed from V and 4 bases from J, the gap between germline ends came to 14 bases. For the CDR3, the DNA is TGTGCCAGCAGCCAGGGCCGGCAGGGCACCGGGGAGCTGTTTTTT. Its translation is CASSQGRQGTGELFF.

The J gene is TRBJ2-1, the V gene TRBV6-5, with 10 bases identical to TRBD2. With V trimmed by 3 bases and J by 9 bases, 5 bases remained unmatched. The CDR3 spans 14 residues. Per the germline V gene, CDR1 is MNHEY and CDR2 is SVGAGI. DNA for the CDR3: TGTGCCAGCAGTTATAAGGGACTAGCGTCTGAGCAGTTCTTC. This encodes CASSYKGLASEQFF.

J is TRBJ1-2 and V is TRBV7-2; D gene ambiguous. The CDR3 consists of 15 residues. CDR1 and CDR2 from the germline V gene are SGHTA and FQGNSA. The V and J ends lost 2 bases and 3 bases respectively, with 13 bases between them. The CDR3 protein is CASSLKFRVDYGYTF. CDR3 DNA sequence: TGTGCCAGCAGCTTAAAGTTTCGGGTCGACTATGGCTACACCTTC.

J is TRBJ1-2 and V is TRBV14; 8 nucleotides line up with TRBD1. Germline values: CDR1 SGHDN, CDR2 FVKESK. The J segment lost 5 bases and the V segment lost 5 bases, leaving 7 bases of the junction unmatched. This CDR3 region has 14 residues. The CDR3 is CASSRDRGIYGYTF. CDR3 DNA: TGTGCCAGCAGCAGAGACAGGGGCATTTATGGCTACACCTTC.

The chain is built from TRBV7-2 and TRBJ2-1; the match to TRBD2 covers 10 bases. Trimming took 2 bases from V and 0 from J; bases not matched to a gene: 10. This CDR3 comprises 19 residues. The germline CDR1 and CDR2 sequences are SGHTA and FQGNSA. CDR3 in DNA: TGTGCCAGCAGCTTACAAATATTAGCTAGCGGGAGCTCCTACAATGAGCAGTTCTTC. Translating it yields CASSLQILASGSSYNEQFF.

This chain uses TRBV5-1 with TRBJ2-3; 8 nucleotides agree with TRBD2. The junction had 7 bases not matched to a gene; V was cut back by 5 bases and J by 5 bases. CDR3 length: 14 amino acids. Germline V gives CDR1 SGHRS, CDR2 YFSETQ. CDR3 nucleotide sequence: TGCGCCAGCAGGGGGGCGGGAGGACAAGATACGCAGTATTTT. Its translation: CASRGAGGQDTQYF.

This chain uses TRBV28 with TRBJ1-5; the D is unclear. CDR1 is MDHEN and CDR2 is SYDVKM in the germline V gene. The V gene lost 6 bases and the J gene lost 3 bases, with 6 bases spanning the gap. This CDR3 spans 12 amino acids. DNA of the CDR3: TGTGCCAGCAGCTCGAACAATCAGCCCCAGCATTTT. This translates into CASSSNNQPQHF. Using reference TRBV28 and TRBJ1-5 for the parts outside the CDR3, the full variable domain is DVKVTQSSRYLVKRTGEKVFLECVQDMDHENMFWYRQDPGLGLRLIYFSYDVKMKEKGDIPEGYSVSREKKERFSLILESASTNQTSMYLCASSSNNQPQHFGDGTRLSIL.

This clone appeared a few times. The chain joins TRBV5-8 to TRBJ2-2; D is ambiguous. This CDR3 has 13 amino acids. The germline gives CDR1 SGHTS, CDR2 YDEGEE. Trimming removed 0 bases from V and 5 bases from J, with 5 bases in between. The CDR3 DNA reads TGTGCCAGCAGCTTGGAGGGTACCGGGGAGCTGTTTTTT. Protein sequence: CASSLEGTGELFF.

The chain combines TRBV7-3 with TRBJ2-2, with TRBD1 identical over 7 bases. There are 15 residues in the CDR3. Losses at the gene ends were 4 bases for V and 1 base for J; bases not matched to a gene: 3. CDR1 is SGHTA, CDR2 FQGTGA, per germline. CDR3 sequence: CASSSPGGNTGELFF. Here the CDR3 DNA reads TGTGCCAGCAGCTCCCCAGGGGGGAACACCGGGGAGCTGTTTTTT.

In this sample, this clone turned up a few times. The chain is built from TRBV30 and TRBJ1-1; D is unresolved. V dropped 1 base and J dropped 2 bases, with 8 bases sitting between them. The CDR3 has 13 residues. Germline V gene lookup returns CDR1 GTSNPN and CDR2 SVGIG (reference sequence). The CDR3 DNA sequence: TGTGCCTGGAGTGGTTCAGCAAACACTGAAGCTTTCTTT. It encodes CAWSGSANTEAFF.

The V and J genes are TRBV5-1 and TRBJ1-4, with 7 positions matching TRBD1. In germline, CDR1 is SGHRS, CDR2 YFSETQ. V dropped 0 bases and J dropped 4; count of bases not matched to a gene: 3. This CDR3 contains 15 residues. The CDR3 DNA reads TGCGCCAGCAGCTTGGGGGACAGCCATAATGAAAAACTGTTTTTT. This gives the protein CASSLGDSHNEKLFF.

This clone was counted only a few times. The chain joins TRBV29-1 to TRBJ2-1; weak D call: TRBD1 (6 bases). The germline CDR1 and CDR2 sequences are SQVTM and ANQGSEA. V gave up 1 base and J gave up 4 bases, with 20 bases separating them. The CDR3 is made up of 17 amino acids. The CDR3 loop is CSVEGGPETKSYNEQFF. Written as DNA, the CDR3 is TGCAGCGTTGAAGGGGGGCCGGAGACCAAGTCGTACAATGAGCAGTTCTTC.

To note about this clone: At the DNA level, this CDR3 is encoded by other sequences in the same sample as well. This chain links TRBV5-1 with TRBJ2-7, with 7 bases matching TRBD2. V lost 0 bases to trimming and J lost 1 base; unmatched junction nucleotides: 1. CDR1 SGHRS and CDR2 YFSETQ come from the germline V gene. The length of the CDR3 is 14 residues. The CDR3 loop is CASSLAGGSYEQYF. CDR3 DNA: TGCGCCAGCAGCTTGGCGGGAGGTTCCTACGAGCAGTACTTC.